This TCR beta chain derives from a study of cytomegalovirus exposure and HLA in healthy donors. Healthy bone marrow donors made up the cohort. PCR amplification relied on 60 Vbeta primers (plus 13 Jbeta primers). Method: immunoSEQ multiplex PCR; TCRdb's copy keeps in-frame clones and lacks some. The repertoire consists of about 150,000 clones, with over 60% occurring once and the leading ten covering around 3%. The table lists this clone with a few counts. What it binds is unknown. Germline CDR1 and CDR2: LNHNV and YYDKDF (reference sequence). The V and J ends lost 1 base and 9 bases respectively, with 22 bases between them. The CDR3 sequence is 17 residues long. General observations from the study: Per a later analysis, HLA-associated TCR beta chains showed more clonal expansion than other, equally common TCR beta chains. Common viral pathogens were later found to be apparently linked to several of the most significant clusters.

The chain uses TRBV15 and TRBJ2-1; D possibly corresponds to TRBD2 (6 bases). The sequencing input was PBMCs. The origin of this receptor is a woman in her thirties in good health and CMV-seropositive. This chain's CDR3 is CATSRAGLGSGGTEQFF. CDR3 nucleotide sequence: TGTGCCACCAGCAGAGCTGGTTTGGGTAGCGGCGGTACTGAGCAGTTCTTC.